This TCR beta chain originates from a study of regulatory T cells in long-lasting Graves disease. Study outcomes and limitations: New patients shared 800 to 1,000 public clonotypes, fewer than the 2,500 to 3,500 shared by persistent patients. Those with persistent Graves' had less TCR diversity than newly diagnosed patients.

Building the TCR beta libraries relied on iRepertoire HTBI primers, and CDR3 regions underwent Arm-PCR. TCRdb reprocessed the multiplex PCR reads with MiXCR, giving one entry per CDR3 protein. The sample contains approximately 560,000 distinct CDR3 sequences, approximately 16% of which appear only once. CDR1 and CDR2 from the germline V gene are LNHDA and SQIVND (reference sequence). V lost 1 base and J lost 5, with 6 bases in between. CDR3 length: 14 amino acids. As regards this clonotype: The antigen is not known.

The time point here: newly diagnosed GD, antithyroid drugs for less than 3 months. From PBMCs, RNA was extracted and then used to make the TCR library. This sample was shared with a second study, whose subject was T cells in Graves' hyperthyroidism and ophthalmopathy.

This chain joins TRBV19 and TRBJ1-6, with D perhaps matching TRBD1 (5 bases). The sample was peripheral blood mononuclear cells (PBMCs), taken at new diagnosis, from a patient treated with antithyroid drugs. This receptor was obtained from a young man with Graves disease. CDR3 protein: CASSIAGNNSPLHF. Here the CDR3 DNA reads TGTGCCAGTAGTATAGCAGGGAATAATTCACCCCTCCACTTT.